This T cell receptor beta chain emerged from a study of identical twins. General observations from the study: Out-of-frame sharing of TCR alpha in monozygotic twins was underestimated by models. Conclusions rested on cross-sectional statistics rather than following the same donors.

A universal primer binding site was introduced by template switching. The final cDNA contained unique molecular identifiers. A single record per CDR3 protein comes from TCRdb applying MiXCR to the 5' RACE reads. The data contain more than 1.5 million distinct CDR3 sequences, less than 35% of them singletons. The CDR3 has 16 residues. The V and J ends lost 0 bases and 6 bases respectively, with 18 bases between them. From germline, CDR1 is ENHRY and CDR2 SYGVKD. As for this clonotype: Its specificity is unknown. A read error may be the cause here, since a much bigger clone is one base away.

This sequence originates from a newborn girl in good health. The genes are TRBV10-3 and TRBJ2-7; maybe TRBD2 (6 bases). Source material: cord blood. The CDR3 DNA reads as TGTGCCATCAGTGAGTCCCGACAAGGAGGGCGATTCGAGCAGTACTTC. It codes for CAISESRQGGRFEQYF.